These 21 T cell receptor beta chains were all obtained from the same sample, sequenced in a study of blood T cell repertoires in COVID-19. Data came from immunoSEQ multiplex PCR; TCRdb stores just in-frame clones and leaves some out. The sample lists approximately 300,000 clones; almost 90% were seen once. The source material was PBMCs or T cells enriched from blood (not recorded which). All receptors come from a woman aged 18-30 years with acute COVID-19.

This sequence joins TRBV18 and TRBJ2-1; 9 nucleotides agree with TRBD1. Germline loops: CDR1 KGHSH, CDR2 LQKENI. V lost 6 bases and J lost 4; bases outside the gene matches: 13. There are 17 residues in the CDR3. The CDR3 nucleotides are TGTGCCAGCTCGGGTGGGACAGGGCCAAATGCTTACAATGAGCAGTTCTTC. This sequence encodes CASSGGTGPNAYNEQFF.

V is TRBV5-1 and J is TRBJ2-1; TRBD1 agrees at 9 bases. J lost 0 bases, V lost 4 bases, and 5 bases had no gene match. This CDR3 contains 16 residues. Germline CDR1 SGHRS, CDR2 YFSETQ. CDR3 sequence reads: CASSLSTGGSYNEQFF. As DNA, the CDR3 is TGCGCCAGCAGCCTGTCGACAGGGGGCTCCTACAATGAGCAGTTCTTC.

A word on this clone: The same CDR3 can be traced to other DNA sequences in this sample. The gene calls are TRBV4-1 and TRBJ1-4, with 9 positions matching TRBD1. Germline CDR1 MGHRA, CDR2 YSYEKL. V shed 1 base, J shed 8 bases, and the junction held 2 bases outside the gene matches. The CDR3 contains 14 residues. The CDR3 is CASSQGTGDEKLFF. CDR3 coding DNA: TGCGCCAGCAGCCAAGGGACAGGGGACGAAAAACTGTTTTTT.

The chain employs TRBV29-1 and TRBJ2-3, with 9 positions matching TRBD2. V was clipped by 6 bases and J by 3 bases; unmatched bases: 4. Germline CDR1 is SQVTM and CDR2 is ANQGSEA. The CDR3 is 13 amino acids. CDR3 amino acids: CSVGTSSTDTQYF. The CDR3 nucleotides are TGCAGCGTGGGGACTAGCTCTACAGATACGCAGTATTTT.

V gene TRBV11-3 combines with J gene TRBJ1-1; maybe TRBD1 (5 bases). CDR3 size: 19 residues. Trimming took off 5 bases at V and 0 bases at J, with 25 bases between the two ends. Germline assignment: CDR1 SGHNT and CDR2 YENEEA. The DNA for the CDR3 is TGTGCCAGCAGCCTGGCGGTAGGCGTCTTCGGGACTCTGAACACTGAAGCTTTCTTT. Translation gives CASSLAVGVFGTLNTEAFF.

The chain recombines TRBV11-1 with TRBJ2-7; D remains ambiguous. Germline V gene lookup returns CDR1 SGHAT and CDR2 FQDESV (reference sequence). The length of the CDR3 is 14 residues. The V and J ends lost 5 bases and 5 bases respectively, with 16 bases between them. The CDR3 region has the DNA TGTGCCAGCAGCCTAAACGGATATGGGCACGAGCAGTACTTC. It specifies CASSLNGYGHEQYF.

The chain's CDR3 is CAKKREGEETQYF. CDR3 DNA sequence: TGTGCCAAAAAGCGGGAAGGGGAAGAGACCCAGTACTTC. V and J are TRBV10-3 and TRBJ2-5, with 7 bases that match TRBD2. This CDR3 has 13 amino acids. J lost 3 bases, V lost 10 bases, and 8 bases had no gene match. The germline V gene encodes CDR1 ENHRY and CDR2 SYGVKD.

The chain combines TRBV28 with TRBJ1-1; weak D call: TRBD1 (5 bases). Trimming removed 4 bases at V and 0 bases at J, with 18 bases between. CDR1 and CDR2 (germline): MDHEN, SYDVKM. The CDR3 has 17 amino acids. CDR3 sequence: CASSSSPDSSLNTEAFF. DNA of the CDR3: TGTGCCAGCAGTTCCTCACCCGACAGTTCCCTGAACACTGAAGCTTTCTTT.

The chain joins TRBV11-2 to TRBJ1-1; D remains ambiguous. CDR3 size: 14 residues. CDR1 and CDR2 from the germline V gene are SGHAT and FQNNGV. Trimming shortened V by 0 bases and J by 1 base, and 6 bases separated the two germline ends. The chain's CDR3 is CASSLDGGNTEAFF. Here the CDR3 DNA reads TGTGCCAGCAGCTTAGATGGAGGGAACACTGAAGCTTTCTTT.

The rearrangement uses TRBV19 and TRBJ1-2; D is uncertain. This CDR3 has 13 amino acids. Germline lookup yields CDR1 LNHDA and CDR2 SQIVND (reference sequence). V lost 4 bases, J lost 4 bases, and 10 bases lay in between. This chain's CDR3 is CASSNTNLYGYTF. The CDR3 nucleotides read TGTGCCAGTAGTAACACGAACCTCTATGGCTACACCTTC.

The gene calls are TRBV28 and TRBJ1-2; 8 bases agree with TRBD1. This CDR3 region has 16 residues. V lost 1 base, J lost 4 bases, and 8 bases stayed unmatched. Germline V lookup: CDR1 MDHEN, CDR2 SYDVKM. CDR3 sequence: CASSLYTATGGYGYTF. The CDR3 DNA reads TGTGCCAGCAGTTTATATACCGCTACAGGGGGCTATGGCTACACCTTC.

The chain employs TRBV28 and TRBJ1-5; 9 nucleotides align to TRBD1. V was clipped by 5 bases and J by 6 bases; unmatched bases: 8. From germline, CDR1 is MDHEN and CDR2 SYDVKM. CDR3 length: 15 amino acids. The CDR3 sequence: CASSTRTGVRQPQHF. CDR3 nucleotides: TGTGCCAGCAGTACCCGGACAGGGGTCCGTCAGCCCCAGCATTTT.

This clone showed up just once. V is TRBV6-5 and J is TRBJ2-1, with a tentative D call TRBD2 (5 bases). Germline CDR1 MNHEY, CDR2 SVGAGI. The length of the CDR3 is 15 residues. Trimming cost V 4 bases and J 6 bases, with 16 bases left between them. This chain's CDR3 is CASSFSATLSNEQFF. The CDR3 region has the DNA TGTGCCAGCAGTTTTAGCGCAACCCTATCCAATGAGCAGTTCTTC.

The CDR3 nucleotides are TGTGCCAGCAGTTACTCGTACAGGGGAATCACAGATACGCAGTATTTT. It codes for CASSYSYRGITDTQYF. The genes are TRBV6-5 and TRBJ2-3, with 7 bases lining up with TRBD1. There are 16 residues in the CDR3. The V gene end was trimmed by 0 bases and the J gene end by 2 bases; junction bases not matched to a gene: 5. CDR1 MNHEY and CDR2 SVGAGI come from the germline V gene.

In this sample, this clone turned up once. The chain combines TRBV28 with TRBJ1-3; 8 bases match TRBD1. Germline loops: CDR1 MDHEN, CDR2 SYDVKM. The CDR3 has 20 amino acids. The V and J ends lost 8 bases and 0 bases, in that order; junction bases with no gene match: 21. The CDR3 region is CASHGSDGTGPTRSGNTIYF. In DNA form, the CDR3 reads TGTGCCAGCCACGGGTCCGATGGGACAGGTCCTACCCGCTCTGGAAACACCATATATTTT.

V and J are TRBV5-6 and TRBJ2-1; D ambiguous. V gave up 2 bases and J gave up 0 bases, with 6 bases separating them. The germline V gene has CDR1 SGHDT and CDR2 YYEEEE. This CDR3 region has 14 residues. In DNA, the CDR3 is TGTGCCAGCAGCTTAACGAGCTCCTACAATGAGCAGTTCTTC. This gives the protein CASSLTSSYNEQFF.

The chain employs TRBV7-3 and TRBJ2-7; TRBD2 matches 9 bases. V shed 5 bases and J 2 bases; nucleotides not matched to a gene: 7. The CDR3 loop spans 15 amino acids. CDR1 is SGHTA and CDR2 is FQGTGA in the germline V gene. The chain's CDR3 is CASSPDLAGAYEQYF. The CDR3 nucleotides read TGTGCCAGCAGCCCCGACTTAGCGGGAGCCTACGAGCAGTACTTC.

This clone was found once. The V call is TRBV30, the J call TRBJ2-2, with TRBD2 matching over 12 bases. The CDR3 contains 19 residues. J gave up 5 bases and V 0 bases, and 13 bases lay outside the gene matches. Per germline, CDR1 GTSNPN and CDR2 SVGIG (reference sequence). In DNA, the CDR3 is TGTGCCTGGAGTGTACTAAGGCTAGCGGGAGGGGCGGGGACCGGGGAGCTGTTTTTT. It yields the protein CAWSVLRLAGGAGTGELFF.

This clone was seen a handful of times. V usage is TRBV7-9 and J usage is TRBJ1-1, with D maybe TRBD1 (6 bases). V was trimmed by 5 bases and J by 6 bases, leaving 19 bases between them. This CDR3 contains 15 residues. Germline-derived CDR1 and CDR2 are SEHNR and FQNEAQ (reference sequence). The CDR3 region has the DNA TGTGCCAGCAGCATATCTGCGGGGGCGAGAGCTGAAGCTTTCTTT. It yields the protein CASSISAGARAEAFF.

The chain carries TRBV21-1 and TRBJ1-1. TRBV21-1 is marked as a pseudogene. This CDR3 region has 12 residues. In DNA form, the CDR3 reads TGTGCCAGCGCAAGGGGGGGCACTGAAGCTTTCTTT. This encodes CASARGGTEAFF.

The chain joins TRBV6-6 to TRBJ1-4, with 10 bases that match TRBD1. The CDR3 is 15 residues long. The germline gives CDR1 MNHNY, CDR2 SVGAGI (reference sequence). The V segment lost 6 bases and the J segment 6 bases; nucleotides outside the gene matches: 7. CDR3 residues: CASRFSGQGYEKLFF. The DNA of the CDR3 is TGTGCCAGCAGATTCTCGGGACAGGGGTATGAAAAACTGTTTTTT.